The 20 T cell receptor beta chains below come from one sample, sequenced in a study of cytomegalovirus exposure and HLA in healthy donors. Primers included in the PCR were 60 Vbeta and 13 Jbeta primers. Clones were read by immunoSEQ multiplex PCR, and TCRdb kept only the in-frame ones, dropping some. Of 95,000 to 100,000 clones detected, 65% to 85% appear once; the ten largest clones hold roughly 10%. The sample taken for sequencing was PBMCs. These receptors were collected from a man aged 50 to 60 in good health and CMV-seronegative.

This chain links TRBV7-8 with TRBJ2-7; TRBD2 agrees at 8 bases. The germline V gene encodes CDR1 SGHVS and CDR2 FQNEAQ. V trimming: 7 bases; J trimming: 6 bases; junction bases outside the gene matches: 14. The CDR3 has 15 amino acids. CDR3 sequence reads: CASTAGGALLGEQYF. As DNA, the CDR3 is TGTGCCAGCACCGCGGGGGGCGCCCTACTGGGCGAGCAGTACTTC.

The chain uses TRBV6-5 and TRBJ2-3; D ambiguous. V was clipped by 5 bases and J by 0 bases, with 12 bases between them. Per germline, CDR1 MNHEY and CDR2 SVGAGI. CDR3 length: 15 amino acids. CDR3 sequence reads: CASSGRSVSTDTQYF. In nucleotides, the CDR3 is TGTGCCAGCAGTGGCCGAAGCGTCAGCACAGATACGCAGTATTTT.

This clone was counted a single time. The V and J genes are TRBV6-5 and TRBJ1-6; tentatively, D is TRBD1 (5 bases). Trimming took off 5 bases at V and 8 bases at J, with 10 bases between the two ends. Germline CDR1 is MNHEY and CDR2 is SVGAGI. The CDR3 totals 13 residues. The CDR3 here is CASSTGTYSPLHF. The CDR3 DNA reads TGTGCCAGCAGTACCGGGACTTATTCACCCCTCCACTTT.

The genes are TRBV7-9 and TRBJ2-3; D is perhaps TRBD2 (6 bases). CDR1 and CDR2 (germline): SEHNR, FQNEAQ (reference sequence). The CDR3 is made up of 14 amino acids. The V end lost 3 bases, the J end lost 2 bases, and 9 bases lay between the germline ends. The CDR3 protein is CASSLGRDTDTQYF. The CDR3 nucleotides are TGTGCCAGCAGCTTGGGGCGGGACACAGATACGCAGTATTTT.

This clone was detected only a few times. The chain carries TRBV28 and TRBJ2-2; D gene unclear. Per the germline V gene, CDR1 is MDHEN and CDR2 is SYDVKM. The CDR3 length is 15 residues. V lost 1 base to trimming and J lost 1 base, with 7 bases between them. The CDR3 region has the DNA TGTGCCAGCAGTTTATTATACAAGAACACCGGGGAGCTGTTTTTT. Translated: CASSLLYKNTGELFF.

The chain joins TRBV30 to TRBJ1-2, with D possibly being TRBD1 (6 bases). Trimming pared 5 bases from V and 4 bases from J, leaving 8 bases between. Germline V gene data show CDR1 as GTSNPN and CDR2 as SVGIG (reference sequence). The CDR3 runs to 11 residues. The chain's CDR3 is CAWEQGYGYTF. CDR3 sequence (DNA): TGTGCCTGGGAACAGGGCTATGGCTACACCTTC.

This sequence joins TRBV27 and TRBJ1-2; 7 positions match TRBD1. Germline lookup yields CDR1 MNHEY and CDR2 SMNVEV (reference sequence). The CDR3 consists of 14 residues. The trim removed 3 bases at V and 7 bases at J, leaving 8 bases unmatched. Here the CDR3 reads CASSFRDRAPGYTF. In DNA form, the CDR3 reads TGTGCCAGCAGTTTCAGGGACAGAGCCCCTGGCTACACCTTC.

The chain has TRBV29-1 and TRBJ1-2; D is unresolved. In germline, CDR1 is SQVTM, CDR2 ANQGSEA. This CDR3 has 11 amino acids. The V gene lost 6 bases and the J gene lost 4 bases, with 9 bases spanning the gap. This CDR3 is CSVESGYGYTF. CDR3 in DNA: TGCAGCGTGGAATCAGGCTATGGCTACACCTTC.

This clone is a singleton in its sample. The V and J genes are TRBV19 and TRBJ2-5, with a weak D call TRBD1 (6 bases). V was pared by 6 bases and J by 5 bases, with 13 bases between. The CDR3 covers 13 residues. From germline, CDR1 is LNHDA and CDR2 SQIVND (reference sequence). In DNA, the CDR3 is TGTGCCAGTAGACAGGGTAACGGGGAGACCCAGTACTTC. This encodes CASRQGNGETQYF.

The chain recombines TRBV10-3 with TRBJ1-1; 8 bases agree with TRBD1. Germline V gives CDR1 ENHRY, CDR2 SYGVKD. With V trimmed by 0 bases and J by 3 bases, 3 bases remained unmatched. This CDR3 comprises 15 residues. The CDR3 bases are TGTGCCATCAGTGAGTCCCAGGGGGCCCACACTGAAGCTTTCTTT. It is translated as CAISESQGAHTEAFF.

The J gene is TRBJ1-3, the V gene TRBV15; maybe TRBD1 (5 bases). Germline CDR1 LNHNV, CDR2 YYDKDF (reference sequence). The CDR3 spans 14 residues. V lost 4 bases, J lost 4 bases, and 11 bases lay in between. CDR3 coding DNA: TGTGCCACCAGCACAGGGTCGATGGGAAACACCATATATTTT. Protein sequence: CATSTGSMGNTIYF.

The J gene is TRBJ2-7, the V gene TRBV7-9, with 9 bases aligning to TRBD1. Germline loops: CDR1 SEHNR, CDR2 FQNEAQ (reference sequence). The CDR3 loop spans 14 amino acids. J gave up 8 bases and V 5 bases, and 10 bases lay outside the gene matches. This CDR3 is CASSTGTGIQKQYF. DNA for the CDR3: TGTGCCAGCAGCACCGGGACAGGGATACAGAAGCAGTACTTC.

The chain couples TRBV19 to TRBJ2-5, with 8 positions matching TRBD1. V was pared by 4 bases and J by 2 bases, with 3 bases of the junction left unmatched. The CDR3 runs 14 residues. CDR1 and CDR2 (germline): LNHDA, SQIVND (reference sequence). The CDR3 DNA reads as TGTGCCAGTAGTAAATACAGGGGGCAAGAGACCCAGTACTTC. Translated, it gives CASSKYRGQETQYF.

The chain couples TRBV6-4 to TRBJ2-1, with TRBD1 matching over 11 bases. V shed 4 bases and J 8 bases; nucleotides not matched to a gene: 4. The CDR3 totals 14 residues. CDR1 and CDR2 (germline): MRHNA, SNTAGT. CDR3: CASSVGQGAHEQFF. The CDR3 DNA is TGTGCCAGCAGTGTAGGACAGGGGGCCCATGAGCAGTTCTTC.

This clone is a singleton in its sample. CDR3 nucleotides: TGCGCCAGCAGATATAGCGGGGGGGCCGGCGGGGAGCTGTTTTTT. Its protein product is CASRYSGGAGGELFF. V is TRBV10-2 and J is TRBJ2-2, with 11 bases aligning to TRBD2. V lost 6 bases to trimming and J lost 7 bases; unmatched junction nucleotides: 7. Germline V gives CDR1 WSHSY, CDR2 SAAADI. The CDR3 loop spans 15 amino acids.

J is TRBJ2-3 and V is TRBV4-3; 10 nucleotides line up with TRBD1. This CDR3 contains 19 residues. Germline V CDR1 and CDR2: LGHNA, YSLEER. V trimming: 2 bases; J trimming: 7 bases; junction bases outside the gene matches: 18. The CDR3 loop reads CASSQIRDRGLKAGYTQYF. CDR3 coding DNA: TGCGCCAGCAGCCAAATCCGGGACAGGGGATTAAAAGCGGGGTATACGCAGTATTTT.

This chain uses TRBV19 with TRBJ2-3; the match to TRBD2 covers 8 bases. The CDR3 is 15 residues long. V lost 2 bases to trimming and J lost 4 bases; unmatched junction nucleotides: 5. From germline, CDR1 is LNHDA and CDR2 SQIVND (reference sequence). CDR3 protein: CASSIPGLAADTQYF. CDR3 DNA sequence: TGTGCCAGTAGTATACCCGGACTAGCCGCAGATACGCAGTATTTT.

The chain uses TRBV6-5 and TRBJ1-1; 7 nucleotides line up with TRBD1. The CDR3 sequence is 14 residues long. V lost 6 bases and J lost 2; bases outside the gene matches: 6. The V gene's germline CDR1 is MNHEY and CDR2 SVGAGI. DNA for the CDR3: TGTGCCAGCAGAACCGACAGGGCCAACACTGAAGCTTTCTTT. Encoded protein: CASRTDRANTEAFF.

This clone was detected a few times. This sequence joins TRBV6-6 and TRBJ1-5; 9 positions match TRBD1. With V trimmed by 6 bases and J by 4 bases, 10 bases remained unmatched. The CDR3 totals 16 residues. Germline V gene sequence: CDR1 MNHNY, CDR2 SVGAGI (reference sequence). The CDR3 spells CASSPEGQGRNQPQHF. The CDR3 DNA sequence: TGTGCCAGCAGCCCCGAAGGACAGGGGCGTAATCAGCCCCAGCATTTT.

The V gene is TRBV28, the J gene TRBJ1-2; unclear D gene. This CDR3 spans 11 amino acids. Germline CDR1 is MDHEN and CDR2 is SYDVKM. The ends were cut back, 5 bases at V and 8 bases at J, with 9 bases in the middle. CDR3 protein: CASSIAGGYTF. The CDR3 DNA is TGTGCCAGCAGTATTGCGGGGGGCTACACCTTC.